The sequence of this T cell receptor (beta chain) was determined in a study of CD8+ T cells in alopecia areata. Study findings and constraints: In scalp and blood, many expanded lesional clones persisted during tofacitinib.

Germline CDR1 reads SGDLS; CDR2 reads YYNGEE. V dropped 6 bases and J dropped 5 bases, with 11 bases sitting between them. There are 13 residues in the CDR3. Treatment specified: oral pan-JAK inhibitor, 5-10 mg twice daily. Comment on this clone: Antigen: not known.

Investigators isolated RNA and reverse transcribed it into cDNA to act as the sequencing template. Profiled with immunoSEQ multiplex PCR; TCRdb holds only in-frame clones, not every one. The sample has roughly 110,000 clones, over 80% seen once. This clonotype was sampled from a human donor with alopecia areata. V and J are TRBV9 and TRBJ2-2; no definite D call. The starting material was CD8+ T cells sorted from blood, obtained at week 24, from a patient treated with tofacitinib. DNA for the CDR3: TGTGCCAGCAACGCTCTGGGGACCGGGGAGCTGTTTTTT. Residues: CASNALGTGELFF.